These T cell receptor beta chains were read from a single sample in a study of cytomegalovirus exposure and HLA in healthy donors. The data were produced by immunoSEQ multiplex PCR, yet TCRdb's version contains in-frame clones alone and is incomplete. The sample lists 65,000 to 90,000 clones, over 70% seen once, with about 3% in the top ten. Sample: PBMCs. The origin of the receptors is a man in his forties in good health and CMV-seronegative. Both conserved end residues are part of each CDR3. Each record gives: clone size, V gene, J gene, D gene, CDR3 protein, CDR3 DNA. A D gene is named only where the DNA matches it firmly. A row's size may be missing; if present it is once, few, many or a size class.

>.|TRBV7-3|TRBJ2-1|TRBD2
CASSLGAGGYNEQFF
TGTGCCAGCAGCTTAGGCGCGGGGGGCTACAATGAGCAGTTCTTC
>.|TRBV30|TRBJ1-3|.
CAWSVPQGYGNTIYF
TGTGCCTGGAGTGTACCCCAGGGGTACGGAAACACCATATATTTT
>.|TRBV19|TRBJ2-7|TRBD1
CASTGTGHYEQYF
TGTGCCAGTACCGGGACAGGGCATTACGAGCAGTACTTC
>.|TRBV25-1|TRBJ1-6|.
CASSQTVSSYNSPLHF
TGTGCCAGCAGTCAGACAGTTTCTTCCTATAATTCACCCCTCCACTTT
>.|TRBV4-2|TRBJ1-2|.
CASSQDSHLANYGYTF
TGTGCCAGCAGCCAAGATTCACACCTAGCTAACTATGGCTACACCTTC
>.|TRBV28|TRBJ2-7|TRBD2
CASTLSGGVEQYF
TGTGCCAGCACCTTAAGCGGGGGCGTCGAGCAGTACTTC
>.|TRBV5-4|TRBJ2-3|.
CASSYSKLSTDTQYF
TGTGCCAGCAGCTATAGCAAGCTGAGCACAGATACGCAGTATTTT
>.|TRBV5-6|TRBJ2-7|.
CASSQISGHRAYEQYF
TGTGCCAGCAGCCAAATCTCCGGACATAGGGCCTACGAGCAGTACTTC
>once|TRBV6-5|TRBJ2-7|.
CASSYSKPGTYEQYF
TGTGCCAGCAGTTACTCTAAACCAGGGACCTACGAGCAGTACTTC
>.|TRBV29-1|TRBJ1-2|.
CSVEKRPGGYTF
TGCAGCGTTGAAAAACGGCCCGGGGGCTACACCTTC
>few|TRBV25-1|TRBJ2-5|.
CASSEGIQGRETQYF
TGTGCCAGCAGTGAGGGGATACAGGGTCGTGAGACCCAGTACTTC
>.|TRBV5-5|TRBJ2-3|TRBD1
CASSLNRDRVDTQYF
TGTGCCAGCAGCCTTAACCGGGACAGGGTAGATACGCAGTATTTT
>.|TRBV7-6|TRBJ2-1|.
CASSLEQGSYNEQFF
TGTGCCAGCAGCTTAGAGCAGGGGTCCTACAATGAGCAGTTCTTC
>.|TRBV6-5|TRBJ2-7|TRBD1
CASSPNGQGPYEQYF
TGTGCCAGCAGTCCTAACGGACAGGGTCCCTACGAGCAGTACTTC
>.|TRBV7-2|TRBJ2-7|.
CASSLSRGGSYEQYF
TGTGCCAGCAGCTTAAGTAGAGGAGGGTCTTACGAGCAGTACTTC
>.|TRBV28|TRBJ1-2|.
CASTPEGSHLYGYTF
TGTGCCAGCACCCCGGAGGGCAGCCACCTCTATGGCTACACCTTC
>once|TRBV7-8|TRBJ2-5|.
CASSLAPAGRETQYF
TGTGCCAGCAGCTTAGCGCCGGCAGGTAGAGAGACCCAGTACTTC
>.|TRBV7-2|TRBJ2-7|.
CASSSTYTGIYEQYF
TGTGCCAGCAGCTCCACATATACAGGGATCTACGAGCAGTACTTC
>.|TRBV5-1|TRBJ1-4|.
CASRRDPAEKLFF
TGCGCCAGTCGGCGGGACCCGGCTGAAAAACTGTTTTTT
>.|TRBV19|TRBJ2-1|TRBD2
CASSVAVLAGVYNEQFF
TGTGCCAGTAGTGTTGCGGTACTAGCGGGAGTCTACAATGAGCAGTTCTTC
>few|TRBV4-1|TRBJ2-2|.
CASSLSGTPNTGELFF
TGCGCCAGCAGCCTCTCGGGGACTCCGAACACCGGGGAGCTGTTTTTT
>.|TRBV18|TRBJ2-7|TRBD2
CASSPGGLAGGSYEQYF
TGTGCCAGCTCACCGGGGGGACTAGCGGGGGGCTCCTACGAGCAGTACTTC
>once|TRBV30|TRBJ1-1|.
CAWSAGVTEAFF
TGTGCCTGGAGTGCAGGGGTTACTGAAGCTTTCTTT
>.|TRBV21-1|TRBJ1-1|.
CASSKEIRDRGSTEAFF
TGTGCCAGCAGCAAAGAGATAAGGGACAGGGGGTCGACTGAAGCTTTCTTT
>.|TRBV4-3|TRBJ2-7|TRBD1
CASSHTTGQGASEQYF
TGCGCCAGCAGCCATACTACGGGACAGGGGGCGTCAGAGCAGTACTTC
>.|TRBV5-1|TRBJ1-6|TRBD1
CASSFSRTGGGYSPLHF
TGCGCCAGCAGCTTCTCCAGGACAGGGGGAGGTTATTCACCCCTCCACTTT
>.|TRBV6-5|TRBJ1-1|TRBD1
CASSRQGEGTEAFF
TGTGCCAGCAGTCGACAGGGAGAGGGCACTGAAGCTTTCTTT
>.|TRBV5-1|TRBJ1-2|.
CASSPDSTYGYTF
TGCGCCAGCAGCCCGGACAGTACTTATGGCTACACCTTC
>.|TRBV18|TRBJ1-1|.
CASSPGPGGTEAFF
TGTGCCAGCTCACCGGGACCCGGGGGAACTGAAGCTTTCTTT
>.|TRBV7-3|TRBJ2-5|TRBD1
CASSLSSRRGPQETQYF
TGTGCCAGCAGCTTAAGTAGTCGAAGGGGGCCCCAAGAGACCCAGTACTTC
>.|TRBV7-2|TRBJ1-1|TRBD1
CASSYDRGTEAFF
TGTGCCAGCAGCTATGACAGGGGCACTGAAGCTTTCTTT
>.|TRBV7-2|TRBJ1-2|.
CASSSKPVVYGYTF
TGTGCCAGCAGCTCTAAACCCGTGGTCTATGGCTACACCTTC
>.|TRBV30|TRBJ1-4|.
CAWKGEPDVEKLFF
TGTGCCTGGAAGGGAGAACCGGACGTCGAAAAACTGTTTTTT
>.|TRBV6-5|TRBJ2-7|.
CASSYRGKEFEQYF
TGTGCCAGCAGTTACCGGGGGAAGGAATTCGAGCAGTACTTC